Listed below are T cell receptor beta chains from one sample, sequenced in a study of cytomegalovirus exposure and HLA in healthy donors. Profiled with immunoSEQ multiplex PCR; TCRdb holds only in-frame clones, not every one. The top ten hold 4.5% of the sample, which has tens of thousands of clones, approximately 96% seen once. Sequencing input: PBMCs. All receptors derive from a woman aged 18 to 35 in good health and CMV-seropositive. Both conserved end residues are part of each CDR3. The D gene is left open where the match is weak. Expanded clones get a size class; other rows say once, few or many, or leave the size out.

- TRBJ2-7 TRBV7-8 - TGTGCCAGCAGCTTAGGATGGCAGCGCTCCTACGAGCAGTACTTC CASSLGWQRSYEQYF
- TRBJ2-2 TRBV11-2 - TGTGCCAGCAGCTTAGAAGGGGCGCCCGGGGAGCTGTTTTTT CASSLEGAPGELFF
- TRBJ2-7 TRBV19 - TGTGCCAGTCAGGGCTCCTCCTACGAGCAGTACTTC CASQGSSYEQYF
TRBD1 TRBJ2-7 TRBV7-8 - TGTGCCAGCAGCTTGGAGACAGGGGCCGGTACCTACGAGCAGTACTTC CASSLETGAGTYEQYF
TRBD1 TRBJ1-4 TRBV6-6 - TGTGCCAGCACCTGGACAGGGGGCGAAGAAAAACTGTTTTTT CASTWTGGEEKLFF
- TRBJ2-5 TRBV28 - TGTGCCAGCAGTTCCCAGAACCCGGGTGAGACCCAGTACTTC CASSSQNPGETQYF
- TRBJ2-7 TRBV27 - TGTGCCAGCAGTCTTTCGGGGTCAACCTACGAGCAGTACTTC CASSLSGSTYEQYF
TRBD1 TRBJ2-1 TRBV27 - TGTGCCAGCAGTTCCGGGAGGGGGGACAGGGGGCTCAATGAGCAGTTCTTC CASSSGRGDRGLNEQFF
TRBD1 TRBJ2-7 TRBV7-9 - TGTGCCAGCAGCTCGGGGACAGGGATGGTCTACGAGCAGTACTTC CASSSGTGMVYEQYF
TRBD1 TRBJ1-2 TRBV27 - TGTGCCAGCAGTTTTAGGAGGGGGCGTCAAGGCTACACCTTC CASSFRRGRQGYTF
- TRBJ2-6 TRBV19 - TGTGCCAGTAGTCCCCCCGGAAGTAGCGGCTCTGGGGCCAACGTCCTGACTTTC CASSPPGSSGSGANVLTF
TRBD2 TRBJ2-1 TRBV11-3 once TGTGCCAGCAGCTTAGGGGGACTAGCGGGAGTTGAGCAGTTCTTC CASSLGGLAGVEQFF
- TRBJ2-7 TRBV7-2 - TGTGCCAGCAGCTATCCCGGGAGCTCCTACGAGCAGTACTTC CASSYPGSSYEQYF
- TRBJ2-1 TRBV5-1 - TGCGCCAGCGGGGGGTACGGGAGCTCCTACAATGAGCAGTTCTTC CASGGYGSSYNEQFF
TRBD1 TRBJ2-1 TRBV7-3 - TGTGCCAGCAGCCCAAGGACAGGGGGGAATGAGCAGTTCTTC CASSPRTGGNEQFF
TRBD2 TRBJ2-1 TRBV4-1 - TGCGCCAGCAGCCAAGATCGGGGGGGAGGGCCTTTTAATGAGCAGTTCTTC CASSQDRGGGPFNEQFF
- TRBJ2-7 TRBV5-6 - TGTGCCAGCAGCTTGACCAAGGGGTACGAGCAGTACTTC CASSLTKGYEQYF
TRBD2 TRBJ2-2 TRBV4-2 - TGTGCCAGCAGCCGCTCTAGCGGGAGCACCGGGGAGCTGTTTTTT CASSRSSGSTGELFF
TRBD2 TRBJ2-7 TRBV27 once TGTGCCAGCAGACGGACTAGCGGGTCCAGCTCCTACGAGCAGTACTTC CASRRTSGSSSYEQYF
- TRBJ1-3 TRBV12-5 few TGTGCTAGTGGTTTGGTACTGGAGAACACCATATATTTT CASGLVLENTIYF
TRBD2 TRBJ2-7 TRBV27 - TGTGCCAGCAGTTTAGAGGGGCTAGCGGCCTACGAGCAGTACTTC CASSLEGLAAYEQYF
TRBD2 TRBJ2-3 TRBV5-4 - TGTGCCAGCAGCTTGGAACTAGCGTACACAGATACGCAGTATTTT CASSLELAYTDTQYF
- TRBJ2-7 TRBV11-3 - TGTGCCAGCAAACTTAAGGAGGGACAGAAACAATACGAGCAGTACTTC CASKLKEGQKQYEQYF
- TRBJ2-1 TRBV14 - TGTGCCAGCAGCCAAAATCGCGCGAGGGATTACAATGAGCAGTTCTTC CASSQNRARDYNEQFF
- TRBJ1-1 TRBV6-5 - TGTGCCAGCAGCCGACGCAGCGCGAACACTGAAGCTTTCTTT CASSRRSANTEAFF
TRBD2 TRBJ2-7 TRBV15 - TGTGCCACCAGCAGAGAAACGGACATCCAAGGACTAGCGGGTCCCCTCACCTACTACGAGCAGTACTTC CATSRETDIQGLAGPLTYYEQYF
TRBD1 TRBJ2-7 TRBV5-1 - TGCGCCAGCAGCTTCGGTACCCTGGGACAGACCTACGAGCAGTACTTC CASSFGTLGQTYEQYF
TRBD2 TRBJ2-7 TRBV6-5 - TGTGCCAGCACCCCGGGGACTAGCGGGAGTGGCGAGCAGTACTTC CASTPGTSGSGEQYF
TRBD2 TRBJ2-1 TRBV6-4 - TGTGCCAGCAGTGTGGCTAGCGGGAACTCCTACAATGAGCAGTTCTTC CASSVASGNSYNEQFF
- TRBJ2-5 TRBV30 - TGTGCCTGGAGTGTTCACAGGCAAGAGACCCAGTACTTC CAWSVHRQETQYF
- TRBJ2-2 TRBV5-1 - TGCGCCAGCAGCCCAGGGGGGCGTAACACCGGGGAGCTGTTTTTT CASSPGGRNTGELFF
TRBD2 TRBJ2-7 TRBV5-4 - TGTGCCAGCAGCTTGTTGTTACTAGCGGGAGACCTCTCCTACGAGCAGTACTTC CASSLLLLAGDLSYEQYF
- TRBJ1-4 TRBV28 - TGTGCCAGCAGTTCGGGACTTGATGAAAAACTGTTTTTT CASSSGLDEKLFF
- TRBJ1-5 TRBV28 once TGTGCCAGCAGGACAGGAACCTGGAATGGACAGCCCCAGCATTTT CASRTGTWNGQPQHF
- TRBJ1-4 TRBV7-9 - TGTGCCAGCAGCTTAGCGGGGGGGACTAATGAAAAACTGTTTTTT CASSLAGGTNEKLFF
TRBD2 TRBJ2-2 TRBV29-1 - TGCAGCGTTCGTCCTAGCGGGGGCGGGGAGCTGTTTTTT CSVRPSGGGELFF